A selection of T cell receptor beta chains follows, all from one sample in a study of OX40 agonist ivuxolimab in advanced cancers. Measured with immunoSEQ multiplex PCR; TCRdb has only the in-frame clones, and not every one. In the table there are roughly 90,000 clones, approximately 90% of which are singletons. Sample: CD4+ or CD8+ T cells sorted from blood, taken in a trial of the OX40 agonist ivuxolimab. The origin of the receptors is an adult with an advanced solid tumor such as melanoma, head and neck, liver or kidney cancer. Both conserved end residues are part of each CDR3. The order of the fields is J gene, D gene, V gene, clone size, CDR3 length, CDR3 DNA, CDR3 protein. A D gene is named only where the DNA matches it firmly. Clone size is given for some rows only: seen once, a few or many times, or a class if the clone is expanded.

J: TRBJ2-7; D: NA; V: TRBV7-2; size: NA; length: 13; DNA: TGTGCCAGCAGCTTAGTCAGCTCCTACGAGCAGTACTTC; CDR3: CASSLVSSYEQYF
J: TRBJ2-5; D: TRBD2; V: TRBV5-5; size: NA; length: 17; DNA: TGTGCCAGCAGCTTGAGACTAGCGGGAGTCGAAGGAGAGACCCAGTACTTC; CDR3: CASSLRLAGVEGETQYF
J: TRBJ1-3; D: NA; V: TRBV14; size: once; length: 14; DNA: TGTGCCAGCAGCCATCTCAATACGGCAAACACCATATATTTT; CDR3: CASSHLNTANTIYF
J: TRBJ2-5; D: NA; V: TRBV11-2; size: once; length: 15; DNA: TGTGCCAGCAGCACCCGGCCGGGGACTCAAGAGACCCAGTACTTC; CDR3: CASSTRPGTQETQYF
J: TRBJ2-5; D: NA; V: TRBV7-9; size: NA; length: 12; DNA: TGTGCCAGCAGCTTAGGTGGGGGAGACCAGTACTTC; CDR3: CASSLGGGDQYF
J: TRBJ2-7; D: TRBD2; V: TRBV7-2; size: NA; length: 14; DNA: TGTGCCAGCAGCTTAAGGCCGCGGGAGAACGAGCAGTACTTC; CDR3: CASSLRPRENEQYF
J: TRBJ2-3; D: NA; V: TRBV7-9; size: NA; length: 11; DNA: TGTGCCAGCAGCAATCGGGATACGCAGTATTTT; CDR3: CASSNRDTQYF
J: TRBJ2-1; D: NA; V: TRBV19; size: NA; length: 15; DNA: TGTGCCAGTAGGGAACAGGGTAAGGGCTACAATGAGCAGTTCTTC; CDR3: CASREQGKGYNEQFF
J: TRBJ2-1; D: TRBD2; V: TRBV11-2; size: once; length: 13; DNA: TGTGCCAGCAGCCCAAACCTCGGGACTAGCGGGTTCTTC; CDR3: CASSPNLGTSGFF
J: TRBJ2-1; D: NA; V: TRBV20-1; size: NA; length: 11; DNA: TGCAGTGCTGGGGGATCAATTGAGCAGTTCTTC; CDR3: CSAGGSIEQFF
J: TRBJ1-1; D: NA; V: TRBV4-2; size: NA; length: 16; DNA: TGTGCCAGCAGCCAAGAGATGAGCCGGATGAACACTGAAGCTTTCTTT; CDR3: CASSQEMSRMNTEAFF
J: TRBJ2-7; D: TRBD2; V: TRBV7-2; size: NA; length: 15; DNA: TGTGCCAGCAGCCTGACCCCGGGAGGGTCCTACGAGCAGTACTTC; CDR3: CASSLTPGGSYEQYF
J: TRBJ2-3; D: NA; V: TRBV29-1; size: NA; length: 13; DNA: TGCAGCGTTGAATTTCCGGGTATGGATACGCAGTATTTT; CDR3: CSVEFPGMDTQYF
J: TRBJ1-5; D: TRBD1; V: TRBV28; size: few; length: 18; DNA: TGTGCCAGCAGTCCACCTCAGACAGGGGTTTTTAGCAATCAGCCCCAGCATTTT; CDR3: CASSPPQTGVFSNQPQHF
J: TRBJ2-5; D: TRBD2; V: TRBV5-6; size: NA; length: 15; DNA: TGTGCCAGCAGCTTGCCGACTAGCGGTCGAGAGACCCAGTACTTC; CDR3: CASSLPTSGRETQYF
J: TRBJ1-1; D: TRBD1; V: TRBV27; size: NA; length: 14; DNA: TGTGCCAGCAGCTTTAGACAGGGGAACACTGAAGCTTTCTTT; CDR3: CASSFRQGNTEAFF